A single sample gave rise to the 22 T cell receptor beta chains below, sequenced in a study of T-cell memory formation after mild COVID-19. TCRdb used MiXCR to reprocess the 5' RACE reads, holding one entry per CDR3 protein. The sample has about 420,000 distinct CDR3 sequences, about 22% seen once. Sequenced material: PBMCs or a T cell subset sorted from them (not recorded which). The receptors shown here come from an adult woman who had mild COVID-19 (a few samples of this study predate the infection). Cell type and time point are not known.

The rearrangement uses TRBV29-1 and TRBJ2-7; 7 bases match TRBD1. The CDR3 runs 14 residues. V shed 3 bases, J shed 5 bases, and the junction held 10 bases outside the gene matches. CDR1 and CDR2 from the germline V gene are SQVTM and ANQGSEA. CDR3 in amino acids: CSVELFDRVHEQYF. CDR3 DNA sequence: TGCAGCGTTGAGCTATTCGACAGGGTACACGAGCAGTACTTC.

This clonotype was seen more than once but under ten times. The chain recombines TRBV27 with TRBJ2-3, with D perhaps matching TRBD1 (6 bases). CDR3 length equals 17 residues. V was pared by 6 bases and J by 0 bases, with 19 bases between. Germline values: CDR1 MNHEY, CDR2 SMNVEV (reference sequence). CDR3 sequence reads: CASRRNFQGSSTDTQYF. The DNA for the CDR3 is TGTGCCAGCAGACGAAACTTTCAGGGGTCGAGCACAGATACGCAGTATTTT.

This chain links TRBV18 with TRBJ2-1; D remains unclear. This CDR3 spans 13 amino acids. Per germline, CDR1 KGHSH and CDR2 LQKENI. V was pared by 0 bases and J by 10 bases, with 10 bases between. CDR3 protein: CASSPPTLLEQFF. CDR3 DNA sequence: TGTGCCAGCTCACCACCGACCCTACTCGAGCAGTTCTTC. The full variable domain, its missing parts supplied by reference TRBV18 and TRBJ2-1, is NAGVMQNPRHLVRRRGQEARLRCSPMKGHSHVYWYRQLPEEGLKFMVYLQKENIIDESGMPKERFSAEFPKEGPSILRIQQVVRGDSAAYFCASSPPTLLEQFFGPGTRLTVL.

This clonotype has more than one count but fewer than ten. The rearrangement links TRBV7-8 to TRBJ1-1; D unresolved. Trimming cost V 1 base and J 1 base, with 4 bases left between them. CDR1 is SGHVS and CDR2 is FQNEAQ in the germline V gene. This CDR3 has 13 amino acids. DNA of the CDR3: TGTGCCAGCAGCTTAGGTTGGAACACTGAAGCTTTCTTT. This translates into CASSLGWNTEAFF.

The V gene is TRBV20-1, the J gene TRBJ2-3; 12 positions match TRBD2. Germline V gene lookup returns CDR1 DFQATT and CDR2 SNEGSKA (reference sequence). CDR3 length: 16 residues. The ends lost 5 bases at V and 6 bases at J; junction bases unmatched: 12. CDR3 sequence reads: CSAPSTSGGGRDTQYF. CDR3 DNA: TGCAGTGCTCCCTCGACTAGCGGGGGCGGTAGGGATACGCAGTATTTT.

The chain carries TRBV7-9 and TRBJ2-1, with D perhaps matching TRBD1 or TRBD2 (6 bases each). CDR3 size: 12 residues. Germline-derived CDR1 and CDR2 are SEHNR and FQNEAQ (reference sequence). V was shortened by 6 bases and J by 9 bases, with 12 bases between the two germline ends. The CDR3 sequence is CASRKQGGEQFF. CDR3 DNA: TGTGCCAGCAGAAAACAGGGAGGTGAGCAGTTCTTC.

The rearrangement links TRBV6-2 or TRBV6-3 to TRBJ2-4; D may be TRBD2 (6 bases). The germline CDR1 and CDR2 sequences are MNHEY and SVGEGT. The CDR3 runs 15 residues. Trimming removed 6 bases at V and 5 bases at J, with 17 bases between. This chain's CDR3 is CASRRGTLGENIQYF. The CDR3 nucleotides read TGTGCCAGCAGAAGAGGGACTCTGGGAGAAAACATTCAGTACTTC.

This clonotype was observed a few times. The chain combines TRBV15 with TRBJ2-5; possible D gene TRBD1, 6 bases. Trimming removed 0 bases at V and 5 bases at J, with 10 bases between. The CDR3 has 14 amino acids. Germline CDR1 and CDR2: LNHNV and YYDKDF (reference sequence). The CDR3 nucleotides are TGTGCCACCAGCAGAGACAACAGGGTGGAGACCCAGTACTTC. It specifies CATSRDNRVETQYF.

V and J are TRBV30 and TRBJ2-1, with D perhaps TRBD1 (6 bases). The germline gives CDR1 GTSNPN, CDR2 SVGIG (reference sequence). The V and J ends lost 7 bases and 10 bases respectively, with 23 bases between them. The CDR3 totals 14 residues. CDR3 DNA sequence: TGTGCCTCCCCACAGGGTGGGGGCTATAGGGAGCAGTTCTTC. The encoded protein is CASPQGGGYREQFF.

The CDR3 is CASSSDRGGQQDTQYF. The CDR3 DNA follows: TGTGCCAGCAGCTCAGACAGGGGGGGGCAACAAGATACGCAGTATTTT. The V gene is TRBV13, the J gene TRBJ2-3, with 9 bases aligning to TRBD1. CDR3 length: 16 amino acids. Germline V gives CDR1 PRHDT, CDR2 FYEKMQ (reference sequence). The V segment lost 4 bases and the J segment 5 bases; nucleotides outside the gene matches: 10. Drawing the rest from reference TRBV13 and TRBJ2-3, the complete variable domain is AAGVIQSPRHLIKEKRETATLKCYPIPRHDTVYWYQQGPGQDPQFLISFYEKMQSDKGSIPDRFSAQQFSDYHSELNMSSLELGDSALYFCASSSDRGGQQDTQYFGPGTRLTVL.

This clonotype has just a few counts. The V call is TRBV5-6, the J call TRBJ2-1, with 14 bases matching TRBD2. The J segment lost 11 bases and the V segment lost 1 base, leaving 5 bases of the junction unmatched. CDR1 is SGHDT and CDR2 is YYEEEE in the germline V gene. The CDR3 is made up of 15 amino acids. The CDR3 reads CASSLLGLAGVKQFF. The CDR3 nucleotides read TGTGCCAGCAGCTTGCTGGGACTAGCGGGAGTTAAGCAGTTCTTC.

The chain combines TRBV5-1 with TRBJ2-5, with 7 bases matching TRBD1. The CDR3 spans 15 residues. Per the germline V gene, CDR1 is SGHRS and CDR2 is YFSETQ. Trimming took 3 bases from V and 5 from J; bases not matched to a gene: 10. The CDR3 bases are TGCGCCAGCAGCTCCGGGACAGTCGGATGGGAGACCCAGTACTTC. Protein sequence: CASSSGTVGWETQYF.

The J gene is TRBJ1-4, the V gene TRBV12-3 or TRBV12-4, with D perhaps TRBD1 (5 bases). CDR3 size: 15 residues. V dropped 5 bases and J dropped 7 bases, with 17 bases sitting between them. In DNA form, the CDR3 reads TGTGCCAGCAGTCCCTGGACAAGGAGGCGTGAAAAACTGTTTTTT. It codes for CASSPWTRRREKLFF.

At least ten counts were recorded for this clonotype. Here the CDR3 DNA reads TGTGCCAGCAGTTTAATCGGGGAAGAGCAGTTCTTC. Protein: CASSLIGEEQFF. The rearrangement links TRBV27 to TRBJ2-1; weak D call: TRBD2 (5 bases). The CDR3 covers 12 residues. CDR1 and CDR2 (germline): MNHEY, SMNVEV (reference sequence). V lost 2 bases and J lost 10, with 9 bases in between.

The J gene is TRBJ2-1, the V gene TRBV24-1; D ambiguous. The CDR3 consists of 15 residues. V was pared by 1 base and J by 1 base, with 7 bases between. Germline V gene data show CDR1 as KGHDR and CDR2 as SFDVKD. CDR3 region: CATSDFKQSYNEQFF. Written as DNA, the CDR3 is TGTGCCACCAGTGATTTCAAACAGTCCTACAATGAGCAGTTCTTC.

This clonotype has a handful of counts. V usage is TRBV5-1 and J usage is TRBJ2-3, with D unclear. V lost 4 bases, J lost 1 base, and 13 bases lay in between. The germline V gene has CDR1 SGHRS and CDR2 YFSETQ. This CDR3 has 15 residues. The CDR3 spells CASSTGRQRTDTQYF. The CDR3 DNA sequence: TGCGCCAGCAGCACGGGCCGCCAACGCACAGATACGCAGTATTTT.

In this sample, this clonotype turned up a few times. V usage is TRBV9 and J usage is TRBJ2-3; TRBD2 is a possible D gene (6 bases). Germline CDR1 reads SGDLS; CDR2 reads YYNGEE. The CDR3 length is 20 residues. V was shortened by 0 bases and J by 0 bases, with 23 bases between the two germline ends. CDR3 bases: TGTGCCAGCAGCGTAGACTCCACGGGAGTGATACCCGGAAGCACAGATACGCAGTATTTT. Its protein is CASSVDSTGVIPGSTDTQYF.

This clonotype was detected ten times or more. The CDR3 sequence is CASSRTTGDVKNIQYF. In DNA, the CDR3 is TGTGCCAGCAGCCGGACGACAGGGGATGTCAAAAACATTCAGTACTTC. The gene calls are TRBV5-4 and TRBJ2-4, with TRBD1 matching 8 bases. V lost 4 bases to trimming and J lost 3 bases; unmatched junction nucleotides: 9. Germline V CDR1 and CDR2: SGHNT, YYREEE (reference sequence). The CDR3 length is 16 residues.

V and J are TRBV14 and TRBJ1-1, with D possibly being TRBD1 (6 bases). Germline assignment: CDR1 SGHDN and CDR2 FVKESK. Trimming pared 4 bases from V and 8 bases from J, leaving 14 bases between. The CDR3 contains 13 residues. In nucleotides, the CDR3 is TGTGCCAGCAGCCCCGACTGGGGGGGCGAAGCTTTCTTT. Encoded protein: CASSPDWGGEAFF.

This clonotype was detected once. The CDR3 nucleotides read TGTGCCAGCAGCACGAGGACAGGGGGTGGTTATGGCTACACCTTC. Its translation: CASSTRTGGGYGYTF. This sequence joins TRBV11-3 and TRBJ1-2, with 10 bases that match TRBD1. There are 15 residues in the CDR3. J lost 5 bases, V lost 5 bases, and 8 bases had no gene match. Per the germline V gene, CDR1 is SGHNT and CDR2 is YENEEA.

The rearrangement joins TRBV29-1 to TRBJ1-5; a possible D gene is TRBD1 (5 bases). Trimming cost V 6 bases and J 4 bases, with 13 bases left between them. The CDR3 has 13 amino acids. The germline CDR1 and CDR2 sequences are SQVTM and ANQGSEA. The CDR3 is CSVTWGVNQPQHF. The CDR3 DNA follows: TGCAGCGTGACATGGGGGGTGAATCAGCCCCAGCATTTT.

This clonotype was detected a few times. The chain combines TRBV5-1 with TRBJ1-1, with D tentatively TRBD1 (6 bases). Looked up from germline, CDR1 is SGHRS and CDR2 is YFSETQ. V lost 5 bases and J 7 bases, leaving 21 bases between the germline ends. This CDR3 spans 15 amino acids. CDR3 in amino acids: CASSSGTLGRDEAFF. The CDR3 DNA reads as TGCGCCAGCAGTTCCGGGACACTTGGGCGAGATGAAGCTTTCTTT.